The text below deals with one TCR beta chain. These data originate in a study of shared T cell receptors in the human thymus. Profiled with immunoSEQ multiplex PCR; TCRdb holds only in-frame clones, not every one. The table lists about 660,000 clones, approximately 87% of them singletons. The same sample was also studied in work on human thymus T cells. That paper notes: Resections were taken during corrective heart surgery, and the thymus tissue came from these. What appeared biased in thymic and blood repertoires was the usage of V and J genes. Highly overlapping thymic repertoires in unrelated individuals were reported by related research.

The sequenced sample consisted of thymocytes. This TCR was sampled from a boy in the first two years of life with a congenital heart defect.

CDR3 residues: CASSLSRVSGNTIYF. Written as DNA, the CDR3 is TGTGCCAGCAGCTTATCCAGGGTTTCTGGAAACACCATATATTTT. This chain links TRBV7-8 with TRBJ1-3; D possibly corresponds to TRBD1 (5 bases). V was pared by 2 bases and J by 1 base, with 9 bases between. Germline V gene data show CDR1 as SGHVS and CDR2 as FQNEAQ. This CDR3 region has 15 residues.